This T cell receptor (beta chain) was sequenced for a study of persistence of HIV-infected CD4 T cells (dated by TCRdb to 2020 to 2022). About the study as a whole: CMV- and HIV-1 Gag-responding CD4+ T cells were isolated from ART-treated individuals so that antigen-driven clonal expansion of HIV-1-infected cells could be examined. Suppressive ART had been received by participants for a median of roughly eight years. Apart from a couple of participants who underwent leukapheresis at a single time point, peripheral blood samples of up to roughly 180 mL were collected from participants at multiple time points. Proviral sequencing was used to assess clonality among infected cells, whereas TCRbeta sequencing gauged the clonality of all cells within each sorted population. The TCR cluster analysis across participants included roughly 8 participants for CMV and six or seven participants for Gag.

Taken with the paper, the label for treatment or condition translates to: suppressive antiretroviral therapy. Lysates of CMV-infected fibroblasts were used at about 10 ug/mL for cell stimulation. Memory CD4+ T cells that did not respond, being CD40L-negative, CD69-negative and CD45RO-high, were sorted as memory populations depleted of antigen-responding cells. Participants were HIV-1-infected adults who started suppressive ART during chronic infection. Plasma HIV-1 RNA had been undetectable (below 50 copies/mL) in participants for at least 4 years. To be included, participants needed a CD4+ T cell count above 400 cells/uL and a positive CMV serology. Before stimulation, PBMCs were isolated using density centrifugation and depleted of CD8+ T cells. For approximately 18 hours, the CD8-depleted PBMCs were stimulated with anti-CD28/CD49d costimulation, a CD40-blocking antibody, and enfuvirtide to prevent new infections. Cell sorting was performed on a Beckman Coulter MoFlo Legacy or XDP sorter, and dead cells were excluded with propidium iodide. The QIAamp DNA Mini Kit was used for genomic DNA extraction from samples above one million cells, and the Quick-DNA Microprep Kit was used otherwise.

The immunoSEQ hsTCRB assay version 4 in survey mode was used to sequence TCRbeta repertoires from genomic DNA. Genomic DNA was diluted to about 9.9 ng/uL, and up to roughly 1 ug per sample was used for TCRbeta sequencing. Regarding the original processing steps: TCRbeta data analysis was done in ImmunoSeq Analyzer 3.0, and diversity was calculated on productive nucleotide rearrangements. Using the Immunarch R package, the improved Chao index served to estimate lower-bound TCR diversity and the Gini coefficient served to estimate clonality. Different nucleotide rearrangements encoding the same CDR3beta amino acid sequence were counted as distinct clonotypes. Differential abundance analysis identified TCRbeta sequences significantly enriched in antigen-responding cells relative to anti-CD3/anti-CD28-activated cells. Using predicted peptide-MHC specificity as the basis, GLIPH2 grouped TCRs into clusters, both for each participant individually and for the merged data sets that combined participants. This is the immuneACCESS table as TCRdb keeps it, with only in-frame sequences that have V and J called. A part of the clones is gone; compared with another copy, unresolved V genes explain less than half, and the rest is unexplained. V, J and clone size derive from that table, while D and trimming were established from the DNA sequence. The sample records roughly 34,000 clones, 82% of which are singletons. The top ten clones comprise about 6% of the sample.

This clone was detected once. There is no known antigen for this receptor. No base quality information exists; no much larger clone differs at one position. The CDR3 holds 14 amino acids from the cysteine to the phenylalanine. Only CDR3 DNA is held: 42 bases, read in frame from base 1. CDR1 and CDR2 are drawn from the germline V gene (reference sequence): DFQATT, SNEGSKA. For this chain, trimming is 3 bases at the V end and 6 bases at the J end, and the number of junction bases without a gene match is 5. Here is what the overall study found, with its caveats: TCR oligoclonality correlated with proviral oligoclonality within the same sorted populations. Few individuals were included in the study, and only a limited range of antigens was tested. Significantly lower TCRbeta richness was observed in CMV- and Gag-responding cells than in anti-CD3/anti-CD28-responding cells, and higher oligoclonality was observed in CMV-responding cells than in CD3/CD28-stimulated and Gag-responding cells. Restriction of bulk TCR analyses to the rare CMV-responding cells that actually carried HIV-1 proviruses was not possible. Degenerate expanded CDR3beta sequences were enriched in antigen-responding cells, suggesting convergent selection of CD4+ responses to CMV and Gag.

The rearranged chain carries TRBV20-1 and TRBJ2-1, with TRBD2 identical over 10 junction bases. This clonotype originated in an adult woman with HIV who was CMV-seropositive. Sequencing used CD4+ T cells sorted from PBMCs after roughly 18-hour stimulation, obtained from a patient who received antiretroviral therapy. What the cell subset or site label conveys for this sample: CD40L-CD69- CD45RO-high memory CD4 T cells not responding to CMV lysate. The CDR3 loop reads CSASRLAGVNEQFF. The DNA sequence reads TGCAGTGCTAGTAGGCTAGCGGGGGTCAATGAGCAGTTCTTC.